This T cell receptor (beta chain) was identified during a study of CD8 T cells in Susac syndrome. Roughly 0.45 to 1 ug RNA was reverse transcribed with random hexamers. TCRdb used MiXCR to reprocess the immunoSEQ multiplex PCR reads, holding one entry per CDR3 protein. This table holds approximately 190,000 distinct CDR3 sequences, roughly 96% found once. This CDR3 has 15 residues. Germline-derived CDR1 and CDR2 are SNHLY and FYNNEI. Trimming removed 5 bases from V and 3 bases from J; junction bases left unmatched: 9. Material: CD4+ T cells from PBMCs. V is TRBV2 and J is TRBJ1-1, with TRBD1 matching over 7 bases. The sequence derives from a human donor with multiple sclerosis. The CDR3 is CASSLHGQEDTEAFF. The CDR3 coding sequence is TGTGCCAGCAGTCTCCATGGACAGGAGGACACTGAAGCTTTCTTT.